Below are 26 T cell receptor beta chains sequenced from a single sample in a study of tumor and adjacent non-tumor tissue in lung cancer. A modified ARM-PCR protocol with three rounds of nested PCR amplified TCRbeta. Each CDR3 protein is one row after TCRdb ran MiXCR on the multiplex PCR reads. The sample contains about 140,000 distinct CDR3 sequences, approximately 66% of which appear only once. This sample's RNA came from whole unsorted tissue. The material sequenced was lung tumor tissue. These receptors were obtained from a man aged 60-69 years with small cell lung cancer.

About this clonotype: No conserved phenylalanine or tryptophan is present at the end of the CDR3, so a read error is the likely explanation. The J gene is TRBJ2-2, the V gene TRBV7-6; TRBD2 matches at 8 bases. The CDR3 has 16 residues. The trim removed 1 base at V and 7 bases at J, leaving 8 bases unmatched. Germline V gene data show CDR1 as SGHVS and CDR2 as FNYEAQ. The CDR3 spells CASSLGPGRDFGELFL. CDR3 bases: TGTGCCAGCAGCTTAGGGCCCGGGAGGGATTTCGGGGAGCTGTTTCTT.

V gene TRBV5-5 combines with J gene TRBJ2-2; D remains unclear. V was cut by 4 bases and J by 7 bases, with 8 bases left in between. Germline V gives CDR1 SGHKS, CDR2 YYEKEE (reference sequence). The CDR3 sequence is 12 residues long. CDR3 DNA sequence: TGTGCCAGCAGCGCTACAGACGGGGAGCTGTTTTTT. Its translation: CASSATDGELFF.

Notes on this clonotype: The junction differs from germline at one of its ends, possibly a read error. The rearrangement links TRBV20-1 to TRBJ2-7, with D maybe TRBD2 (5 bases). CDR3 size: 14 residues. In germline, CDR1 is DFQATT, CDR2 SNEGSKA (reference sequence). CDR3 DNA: TGCAGTGCTCGAGCGGTGATGTCTTCCTACGAGCAATACTTC. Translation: CSARAVMSSYEQYF.

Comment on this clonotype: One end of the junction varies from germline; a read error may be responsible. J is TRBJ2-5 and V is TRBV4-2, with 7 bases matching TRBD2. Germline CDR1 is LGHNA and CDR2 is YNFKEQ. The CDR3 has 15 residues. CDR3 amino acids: CASSPGTTGQETQYF. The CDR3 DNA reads TGTGCCAGCAGCCCCGGGACTACCGGCCAAGAGACTCAGTACTTC.

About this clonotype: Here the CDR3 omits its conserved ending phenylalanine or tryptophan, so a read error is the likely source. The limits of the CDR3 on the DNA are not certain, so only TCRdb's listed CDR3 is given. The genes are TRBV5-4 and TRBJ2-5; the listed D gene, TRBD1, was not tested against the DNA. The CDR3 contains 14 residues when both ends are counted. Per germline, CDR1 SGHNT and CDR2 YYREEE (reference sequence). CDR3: CASSDRQGSRAHYL.

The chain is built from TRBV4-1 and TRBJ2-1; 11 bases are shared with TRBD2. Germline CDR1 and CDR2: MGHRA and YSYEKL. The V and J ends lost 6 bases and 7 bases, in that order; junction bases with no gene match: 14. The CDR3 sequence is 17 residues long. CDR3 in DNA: TGCGCCAGCAGGAGGCTAGAACCACTAGCGGGAGAGAATGAGCAGTTCTTC. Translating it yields CASRRLEPLAGENEQFF.

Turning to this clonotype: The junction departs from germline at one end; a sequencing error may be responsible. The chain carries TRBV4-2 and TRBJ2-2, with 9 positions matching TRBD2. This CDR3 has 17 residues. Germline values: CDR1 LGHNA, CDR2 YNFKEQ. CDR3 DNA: TGTACCAGCAGCCAAGATCGGAGCGGGAGGAAGACCGGGGAGCTGTTTTTT. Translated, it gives CTSSQDRSGRKTGELFF.

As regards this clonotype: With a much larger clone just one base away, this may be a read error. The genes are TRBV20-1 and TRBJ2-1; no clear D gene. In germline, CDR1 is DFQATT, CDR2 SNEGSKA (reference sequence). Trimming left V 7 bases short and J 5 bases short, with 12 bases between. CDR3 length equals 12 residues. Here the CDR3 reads CSGSFQHNEQFF. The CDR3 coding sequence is TGCAGTGGTAGCTTCCAGCACAATGAGCAGTTCTTC.

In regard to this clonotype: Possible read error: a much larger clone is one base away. CDR3 loop: CPISESLAGAAEQFF. In nucleotides, the CDR3 is TGTCCCATCAGTGAGTCGCTAGCGGGAGCAGCTGAGCAGTTCTTC. V is TRBV10-3 and J is TRBJ2-1, with 10 nucleotides matching TRBD2. CDR1 is ENHRY, CDR2 SYGVKD, per germline. The CDR3 is 15 amino acids.

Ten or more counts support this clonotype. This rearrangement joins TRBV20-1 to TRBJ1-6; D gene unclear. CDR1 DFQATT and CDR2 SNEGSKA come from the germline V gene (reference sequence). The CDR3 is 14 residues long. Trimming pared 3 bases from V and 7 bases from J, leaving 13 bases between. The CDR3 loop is CSASDRGLNSPLHF. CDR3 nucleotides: TGCAGTGCTAGTGACCGGGGTCTAAATTCACCCCTCCACTTT.

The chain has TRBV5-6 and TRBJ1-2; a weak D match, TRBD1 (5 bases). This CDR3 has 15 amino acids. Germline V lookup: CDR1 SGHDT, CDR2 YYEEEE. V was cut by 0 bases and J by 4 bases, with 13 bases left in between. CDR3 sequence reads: CASSLAQVGGYGYTF. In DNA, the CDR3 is TGTGCCAGCAGCTTGGCACAGGTAGGTGGCTATGGCTACACCTTC.

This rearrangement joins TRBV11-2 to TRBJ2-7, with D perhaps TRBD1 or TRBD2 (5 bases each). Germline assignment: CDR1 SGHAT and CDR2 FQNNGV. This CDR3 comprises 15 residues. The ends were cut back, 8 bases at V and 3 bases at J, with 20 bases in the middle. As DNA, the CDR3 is TGTGCCAGCGCCTTAGCCGGGATAGGGGACTACGAGCAGTACTTC. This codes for CASALAGIGDYEQYF.

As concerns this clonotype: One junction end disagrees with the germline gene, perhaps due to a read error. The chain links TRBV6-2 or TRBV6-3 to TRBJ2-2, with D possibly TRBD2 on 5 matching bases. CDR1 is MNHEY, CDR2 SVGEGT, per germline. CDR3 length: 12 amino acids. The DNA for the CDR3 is TGTGCCATCAGTTCAGTAGCCGGGGAGTTGTTTTTT. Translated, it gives CAISSVAGELFF.

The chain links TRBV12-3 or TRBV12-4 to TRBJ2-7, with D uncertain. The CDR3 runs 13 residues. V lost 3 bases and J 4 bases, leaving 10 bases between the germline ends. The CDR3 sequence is CASSFLGTYEQYF. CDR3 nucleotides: TGTGCCAGCAGTTTCTTAGGCACTTACGAGCAGTACTTC.

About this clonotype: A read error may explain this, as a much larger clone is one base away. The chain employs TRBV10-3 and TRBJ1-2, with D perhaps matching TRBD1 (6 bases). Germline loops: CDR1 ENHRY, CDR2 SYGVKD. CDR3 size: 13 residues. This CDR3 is CAIRRQDLDGCTF. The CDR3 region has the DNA TGTGCCATCAGAAGACAGGACTTAGATGGCTGCACCTTC.

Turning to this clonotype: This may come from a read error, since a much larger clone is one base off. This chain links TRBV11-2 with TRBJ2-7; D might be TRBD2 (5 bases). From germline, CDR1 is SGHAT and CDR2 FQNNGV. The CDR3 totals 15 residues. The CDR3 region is CASSLRQDSSDEQYF. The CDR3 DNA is TGTGCCAGCAGCTTACGTCAGGACTCCTCCGACGAGCAGTACTTC.

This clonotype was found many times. DNA of the CDR3: TGTGCCAGCAGTTTAGGACTCAGTTATCGGTCAGAAAGCAATCAGCCCCAGCATTTT. This codes for CASSLGLSYRSESNQPQHF. The rearrangement joins TRBV12-3 or TRBV12-4 to TRBJ1-5; D is unresolved. The V and J ends lost 1 base and 1 base respectively, with 20 bases between them. The CDR3 length is 19 residues.

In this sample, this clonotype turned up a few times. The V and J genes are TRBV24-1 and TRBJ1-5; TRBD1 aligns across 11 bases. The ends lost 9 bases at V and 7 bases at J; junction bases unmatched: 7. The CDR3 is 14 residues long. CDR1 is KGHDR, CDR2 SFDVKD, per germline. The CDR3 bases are TGTGCCACCTTCGGACAGGGGGCAGGGCAGCCCCAGCATTTT. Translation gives CATFGQGAGQPQHF.

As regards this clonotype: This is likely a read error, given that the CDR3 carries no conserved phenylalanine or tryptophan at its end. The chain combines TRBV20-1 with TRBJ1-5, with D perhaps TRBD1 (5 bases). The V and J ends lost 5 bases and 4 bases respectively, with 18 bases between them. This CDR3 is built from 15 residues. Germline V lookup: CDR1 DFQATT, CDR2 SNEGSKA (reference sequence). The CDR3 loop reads CSAQEGRSGNQPQHL. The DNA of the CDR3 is TGCAGTGCTCAAGAGGGGCGCAGTGGAAATCAGCCCCAGCATCTT.

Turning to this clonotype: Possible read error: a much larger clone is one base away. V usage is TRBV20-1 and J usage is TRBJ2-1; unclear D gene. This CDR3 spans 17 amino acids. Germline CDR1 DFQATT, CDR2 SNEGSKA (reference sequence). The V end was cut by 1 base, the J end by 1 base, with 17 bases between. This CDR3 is CSARVLSATRSYNEQFF. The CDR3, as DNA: TGCAGTGCTAGAGTTCTATCGGCAACTCGGTCCTACAATGAGCAGTTCTTC.

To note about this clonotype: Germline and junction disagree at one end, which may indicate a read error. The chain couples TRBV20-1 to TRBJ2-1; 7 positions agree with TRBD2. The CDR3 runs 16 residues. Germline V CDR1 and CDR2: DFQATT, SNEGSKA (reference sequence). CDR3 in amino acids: CSAQSPAGSSYNEQFF. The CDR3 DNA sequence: TGTAGTGCTCAGAGTCCAGCGGGGAGCTCCTACAATGAGCAGTTCTTC.

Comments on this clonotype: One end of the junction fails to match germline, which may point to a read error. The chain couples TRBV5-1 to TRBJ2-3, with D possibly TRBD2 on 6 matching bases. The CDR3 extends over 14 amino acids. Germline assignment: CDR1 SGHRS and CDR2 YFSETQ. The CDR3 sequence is CAGSFGTSTDTQYF. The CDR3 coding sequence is TGCGCCGGCAGCTTTGGGACTAGCACAGATACGCAGTATTTT.

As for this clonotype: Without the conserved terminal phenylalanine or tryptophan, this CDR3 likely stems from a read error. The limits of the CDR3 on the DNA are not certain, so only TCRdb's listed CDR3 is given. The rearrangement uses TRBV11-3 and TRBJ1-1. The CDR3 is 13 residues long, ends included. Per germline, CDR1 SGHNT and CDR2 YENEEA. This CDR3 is CASSFSPNTETFS.

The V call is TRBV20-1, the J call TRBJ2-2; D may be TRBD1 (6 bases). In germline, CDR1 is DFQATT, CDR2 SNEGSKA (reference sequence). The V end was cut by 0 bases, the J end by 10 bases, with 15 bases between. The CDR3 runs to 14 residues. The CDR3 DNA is TGCAGTGCTAGAGACAGTGACAGGTCTTTGGAGCTGTTTTTT. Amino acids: CSARDSDRSLELFF.

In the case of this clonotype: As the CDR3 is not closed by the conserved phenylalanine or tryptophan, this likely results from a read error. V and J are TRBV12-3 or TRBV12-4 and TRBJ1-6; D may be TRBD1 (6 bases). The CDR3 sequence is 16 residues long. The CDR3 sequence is CANSPKGYRVNSPLHL. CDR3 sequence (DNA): TGTGCCAACAGTCCGAAGGGATACAGGGTTAATTCACCCCTCCACCTT.

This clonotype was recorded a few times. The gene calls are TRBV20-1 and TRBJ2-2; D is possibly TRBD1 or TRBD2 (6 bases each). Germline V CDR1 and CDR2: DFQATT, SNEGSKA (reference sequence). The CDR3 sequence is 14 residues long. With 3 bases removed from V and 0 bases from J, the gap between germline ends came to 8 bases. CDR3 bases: TGCAGTGCTAGTAGGGGGGCGAACACCGGGGAGCTGTTTTTT. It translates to CSASRGANTGELFF.